These 3 T cell receptor beta chains were all obtained from the same sample, sequenced in a study of shared clonotypes between healthy human individuals. Data came from immunoSEQ multiplex PCR; TCRdb stores just in-frame clones and leaves some out. This sample has about 1.5 million clones; about 98% occur once, and the top ten carry roughly 0.45%. The sequencing input was naive CD4+ T cells sorted from blood. The subset denotes: CD45RA+ positively selected. Receptors originate from a young man in good health.

DNA for the CDR3: TGTGCCAGCACCCCAGCGGGAGGCGCCGGGGAGCTGTTTTTT. This encodes CASTPAGGAGELFF. The V and J genes are TRBV25-1 and TRBJ2-2, with 9 nucleotides matching TRBD2. The CDR3 runs to 14 residues. After removal of 7 bases from V and 6 bases from J, the junction contained 6 bases not matched to a gene. Germline V lookup: CDR1 MGHDK, CDR2 SYGVNS.

This chain links TRBV27 with TRBJ2-7, with D maybe TRBD2 (7 bases). The germline V gene encodes CDR1 MNHEY and CDR2 SMNVEV (reference sequence). V gave up 8 bases and J gave up 4 bases, with 21 bases separating them. The CDR3 has 15 amino acids. The CDR3 reads CASQKGGGSLYEQYF. CDR3 coding DNA: TGTGCCAGCCAAAAGGGGGGCGGGAGCCTATACGAGCAGTACTTC.

This clone was counted a single time. Different DNA sequences within this sample yield the same CDR3. The chain joins TRBV7-2 to TRBJ2-7, with 8 bases identical to TRBD1. Germline loops: CDR1 SGHTA, CDR2 FQGNSA. The CDR3 is made up of 12 amino acids. The ends lost 6 bases at V and 4 bases at J; junction bases unmatched: 2. CDR3 sequence reads: CASSRQGYEQYF. In DNA, the CDR3 is TGTGCCAGCAGTAGACAGGGGTACGAGCAGTACTTC.